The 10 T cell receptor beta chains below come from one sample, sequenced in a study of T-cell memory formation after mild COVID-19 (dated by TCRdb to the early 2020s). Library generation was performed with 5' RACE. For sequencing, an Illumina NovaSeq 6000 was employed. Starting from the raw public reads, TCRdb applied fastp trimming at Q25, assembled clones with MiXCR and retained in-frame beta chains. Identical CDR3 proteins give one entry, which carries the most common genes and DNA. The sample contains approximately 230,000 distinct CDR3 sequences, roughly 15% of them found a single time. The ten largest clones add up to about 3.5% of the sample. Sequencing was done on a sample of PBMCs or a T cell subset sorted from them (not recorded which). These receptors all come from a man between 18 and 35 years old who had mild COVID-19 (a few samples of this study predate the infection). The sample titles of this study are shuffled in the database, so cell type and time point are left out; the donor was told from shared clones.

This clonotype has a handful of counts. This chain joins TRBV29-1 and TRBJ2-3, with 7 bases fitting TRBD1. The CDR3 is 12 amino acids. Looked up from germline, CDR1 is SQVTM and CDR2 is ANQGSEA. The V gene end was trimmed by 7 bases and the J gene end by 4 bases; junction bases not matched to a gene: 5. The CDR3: CSGSTGSDTQYF. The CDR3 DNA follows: TGCAGCGGATCGACAGGGTCAGATACGCAGTATTTT.

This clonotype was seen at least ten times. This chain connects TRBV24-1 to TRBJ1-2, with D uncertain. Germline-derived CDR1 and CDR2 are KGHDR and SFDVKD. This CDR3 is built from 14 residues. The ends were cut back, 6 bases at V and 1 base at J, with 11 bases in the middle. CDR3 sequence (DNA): TGTGCCACCAGTCGTTGGCGGTGTAACTATGGCTACACCTTC. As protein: CATSRWRCNYGYTF.

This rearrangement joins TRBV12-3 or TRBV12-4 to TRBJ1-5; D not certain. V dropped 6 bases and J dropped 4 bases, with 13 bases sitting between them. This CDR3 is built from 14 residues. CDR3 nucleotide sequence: TGTGCCAGCAGGAAAAGGGCCCGTAATCAGCCCCAGCATTTT. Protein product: CASRKRARNQPQHF.

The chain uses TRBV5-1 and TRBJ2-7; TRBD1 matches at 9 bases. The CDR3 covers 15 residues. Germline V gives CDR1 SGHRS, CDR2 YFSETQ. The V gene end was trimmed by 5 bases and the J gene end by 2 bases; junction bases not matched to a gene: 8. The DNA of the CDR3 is TGCGCCAGCAGTGCCCCGGGACAGGGAGCCTACGAGCAGTACTTC. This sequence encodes CASSAPGQGAYEQYF.

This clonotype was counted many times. The CDR3 here is CASSRNQGTGGSYEQYV. CDR3 in DNA: TGTGCCAGCAGCCGGAATCAAGGGACAGGGGGGTCCTACGAGCAGTACGTC. The chain has TRBV7-8 and TRBJ2-7; TRBD1 matches 11 bases. Germline CDR1 reads SGHVS; CDR2 reads FQNEAQ. The CDR3 loop spans 17 amino acids. J was trimmed by 1 base and V by 5 bases; bases with no gene match: 10.

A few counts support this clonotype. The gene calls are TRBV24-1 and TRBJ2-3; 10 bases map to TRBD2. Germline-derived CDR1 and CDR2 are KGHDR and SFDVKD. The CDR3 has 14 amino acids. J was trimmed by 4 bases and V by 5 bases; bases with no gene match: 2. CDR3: CATSGLAGSDTQYF. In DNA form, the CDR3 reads TGTGCCACCAGTGGACTAGCGGGCTCAGATACGCAGTATTTT.

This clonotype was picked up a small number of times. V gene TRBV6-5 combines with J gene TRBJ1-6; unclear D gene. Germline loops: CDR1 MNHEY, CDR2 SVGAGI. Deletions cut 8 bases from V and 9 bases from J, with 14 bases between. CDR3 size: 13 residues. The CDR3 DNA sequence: TGTGCCAGCGGGCGACCCCTAGGTTCACCCCTCCACTTT. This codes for CASGRPLGSPLHF.

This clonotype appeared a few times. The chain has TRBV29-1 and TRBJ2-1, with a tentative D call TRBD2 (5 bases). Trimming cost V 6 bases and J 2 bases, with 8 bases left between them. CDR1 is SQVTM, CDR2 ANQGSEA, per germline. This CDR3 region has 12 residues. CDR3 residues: CSVTEAYNEQFF. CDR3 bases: TGCAGCGTAACGGAGGCCTACAATGAGCAGTTCTTC.

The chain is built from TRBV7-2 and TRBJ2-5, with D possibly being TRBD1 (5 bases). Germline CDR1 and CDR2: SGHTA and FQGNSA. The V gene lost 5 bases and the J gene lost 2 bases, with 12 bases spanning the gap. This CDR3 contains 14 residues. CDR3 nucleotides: TGTGCCAGCAGCCTGACAGATTGGCAAGAGACCCAGTACTTC. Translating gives CASSLTDWQETQYF. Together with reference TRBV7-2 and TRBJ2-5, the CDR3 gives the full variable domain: GAGVSQSPSNKVTEKGKDVELRCDPISGHTALYWYRQSLGQGLEFLIYFQGNSAPDKSGLPSDRFSAERTGGSVSTLTIQRTQQEDSAVYLCASSLTDWQETQYFGPGTRLLVL.

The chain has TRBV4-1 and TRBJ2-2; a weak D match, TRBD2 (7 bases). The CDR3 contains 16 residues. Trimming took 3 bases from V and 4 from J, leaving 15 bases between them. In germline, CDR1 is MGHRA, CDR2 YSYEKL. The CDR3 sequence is CASSHHREGVTGELFF. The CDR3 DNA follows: TGCGCCAGCAGCCACCACAGGGAGGGGGTCACCGGGGAGCTGTTTTTT.